The rows below give T cell receptor beta chains drawn from one sample of a study of cytomegalovirus exposure and HLA in healthy donors. Measured with immunoSEQ multiplex PCR; TCRdb has only the in-frame clones, and not every one. The sample yields some 180,000 clones, around three quarters seen once. What was sequenced was PBMCs. The receptors shown here come from a woman younger than 45 in good health and CMV-seropositive. Each CDR3 is given with its conserved first and last residue. A D gene is named only where the DNA matches it firmly. Some rows have no size entry. The others give once, few or many, or a class for an expanded clone.

abundance: few; len: 12; d_gene: NA; j_gene: TRBJ2-7; v_gene: TRBV11-3; CDR3nt: TGTGCCAGCAGCTCCTCCCCTTACGAGCAGTACTTC; CDR3aa: CASSSSPYEQYF
abundance: NA; len: 12; d_gene: NA; j_gene: TRBJ2-5; v_gene: TRBV13; CDR3nt: TGTGCCAGCAGCCTCACACCTCCGACCCAGTACTTC; CDR3aa: CASSLTPPTQYF
abundance: NA; len: 13; d_gene: NA; j_gene: TRBJ1-2; v_gene: TRBV6-1; CDR3nt: TGTGCCAGCATCGAGCCGGGGGACTATGGCTACACCTTC; CDR3aa: CASIEPGDYGYTF
abundance: NA; len: 12; d_gene: NA; j_gene: TRBJ2-7; v_gene: TRBV18; CDR3nt: TGTGCCAGCTCACCCAGCTCCTACGAGCAGTACTTC; CDR3aa: CASSPSSYEQYF
abundance: NA; len: 14; d_gene: NA; j_gene: TRBJ2-5; v_gene: TRBV10-2; CDR3nt: TGCGCCAGCAGTGGGAACAGGGTCTCCGAGACCCAGTACTTC; CDR3aa: CASSGNRVSETQYF
abundance: NA; len: 17; d_gene: TRBD2; j_gene: TRBJ2-5; v_gene: TRBV28; CDR3nt: TGTGCCAGCAGTTATACCTTCCGGACTAGCGGGGCTGAGACCCAGTACTTC; CDR3aa: CASSYTFRTSGAETQYF
abundance: NA; len: 15; d_gene: TRBD2; j_gene: TRBJ2-7; v_gene: TRBV11-3; CDR3nt: TGTGCCAGCAGTCCACTAGCGGGGGGACCCTACGAGCAGTACTTC; CDR3aa: CASSPLAGGPYEQYF
abundance: few; len: 17; d_gene: TRBD1; j_gene: TRBJ2-6; v_gene: TRBV29-1; CDR3nt: TGCAGCGTTGCCCCCCTGGGACAGGGGGCTGGGGCCAACGTCCTGACTTTC; CDR3aa: CSVAPLGQGAGANVLTF
abundance: once; len: 14; d_gene: NA; j_gene: TRBJ2-7; v_gene: TRBV11-2; CDR3nt: TGTGCCAGCACCCCCGGAGGGAGCTCCTACGAGCAGTACTTC; CDR3aa: CASTPGGSSYEQYF
abundance: NA; len: 14; d_gene: NA; j_gene: TRBJ2-5; v_gene: TRBV6-5; CDR3nt: TGTGCCAGCAAAGGGGGGGCCGCCGGAGAGACCCAGTACTTC; CDR3aa: CASKGGAAGETQYF
abundance: once; len: 13; d_gene: TRBD1; j_gene: TRBJ1-1; v_gene: TRBV6-1; CDR3nt: TGTGCCAGCAGTGTCCAGGGGGACCCTGAAGCTTTCTTT; CDR3aa: CASSVQGDPEAFF
abundance: NA; len: 16; d_gene: TRBD1; j_gene: TRBJ2-2; v_gene: TRBV10-2; CDR3nt: TGCGCCAGCAGCCGACCGACGGACAGGGGCACCGGGGAGCTGTTTTTT; CDR3aa: CASSRPTDRGTGELFF
abundance: NA; len: 14; d_gene: NA; j_gene: TRBJ2-7; v_gene: TRBV4-2; CDR3nt: TGTGCCAGCAGCCAGGCCGGGACACCCTACGAGCAGTACTTC; CDR3aa: CASSQAGTPYEQYF
abundance: few; len: 15; d_gene: NA; j_gene: TRBJ2-3; v_gene: TRBV7-6; CDR3nt: TGTGCCAGCAGCTTAGCTGGGGGCAGGGCAGATACGCAGTATTTT; CDR3aa: CASSLAGGRADTQYF
abundance: few; len: 15; d_gene: TRBD1; j_gene: TRBJ1-3; v_gene: TRBV6-5; CDR3nt: TGTGCCAGCAGAGGTGGGGACAGAAAGGAAAACACCATATATTTT; CDR3aa: CASRGGDRKENTIYF
abundance: NA; len: 14; d_gene: NA; j_gene: TRBJ1-2; v_gene: TRBV4-1; CDR3nt: TGCGCCAGCAGCCAAGGGACGGGGGTCCTTGGCTACACCTTC; CDR3aa: CASSQGTGVLGYTF
abundance: NA; len: 13; d_gene: NA; j_gene: TRBJ1-4; v_gene: TRBV30; CDR3nt: TGTGCCTGGAGGGGGGGAACTAATGAAAAACTGTTTTTT; CDR3aa: CAWRGGTNEKLFF
abundance: NA; len: 17; d_gene: NA; j_gene: TRBJ2-4; v_gene: TRBV9; CDR3nt: TGTGCCAGCAGCGTAAGACAGTCGAAAACCGCCAAAAACATTCAGTACTTC; CDR3aa: CASSVRQSKTAKNIQYF
abundance: NA; len: 14; d_gene: TRBD1; j_gene: TRBJ1-4; v_gene: TRBV7-2; CDR3nt: TGTGCCAGCAACAAGGGACAGGGACATGAAAAACTGTTTTTT; CDR3aa: CASNKGQGHEKLFF
abundance: few; len: 13; d_gene: NA; j_gene: TRBJ2-7; v_gene: TRBV6-6; CDR3nt: TGTGCCAGCAGGCCGACAGAGTCCTACGAGCAGTACTTC; CDR3aa: CASRPTESYEQYF
abundance: NA; len: 15; d_gene: TRBD2; j_gene: TRBJ2-7; v_gene: TRBV7-9; CDR3nt: TGTGCCAGCAGTTGGTCGGGACTAGCGGCGTACGAGCAGTACTTC; CDR3aa: CASSWSGLAAYEQYF
abundance: NA; len: 15; d_gene: NA; j_gene: TRBJ2-7; v_gene: TRBV4-3; CDR3nt: TGCGCCAGCAGCCAAGAGGAGGGGGCTTCCTACGAGCAGTACTTC; CDR3aa: CASSQEEGASYEQYF
abundance: NA; len: 13; d_gene: NA; j_gene: TRBJ2-7; v_gene: TRBV7-2; CDR3nt: TGTGCCAGCAGCTCGAGTCCAGGCTTCGAGCAGTACTTC; CDR3aa: CASSSSPGFEQYF
abundance: NA; len: 14; d_gene: NA; j_gene: TRBJ1-2; v_gene: TRBV28; CDR3nt: TGTGCCAGCAGTTTCCGGGGGGGGATCTATGGCTACACCTTC; CDR3aa: CASSFRGGIYGYTF
abundance: NA; len: 15; d_gene: NA; j_gene: TRBJ1-5; v_gene: TRBV28; CDR3nt: TGTGCCAGCAGTTTGGGGGGGATGGGGGATCAGCCCCAGCATTTT; CDR3aa: CASSLGGMGDQPQHF
abundance: few; len: 18; d_gene: NA; j_gene: TRBJ2-3; v_gene: TRBV4-1; CDR3nt: TGCGCCAGCAGCCAATCCCCCCTAGTTGGGGGCGGTACAGATACGCAGTATTTT; CDR3aa: CASSQSPLVGGGTDTQYF
abundance: NA; len: 14; d_gene: TRBD1; j_gene: TRBJ2-7; v_gene: TRBV10-1; CDR3nt: TGCGCCAGCAGTGGACAGGGATCGTCCTACGAGCAGTACTTC; CDR3aa: CASSGQGSSYEQYF
abundance: NA; len: 15; d_gene: NA; j_gene: TRBJ1-6; v_gene: TRBV11-2; CDR3nt: TGTGCCAGCAGCTCCCTAAGGGGTAACGATTCACCCCTCCACTTT; CDR3aa: CASSSLRGNDSPLHF